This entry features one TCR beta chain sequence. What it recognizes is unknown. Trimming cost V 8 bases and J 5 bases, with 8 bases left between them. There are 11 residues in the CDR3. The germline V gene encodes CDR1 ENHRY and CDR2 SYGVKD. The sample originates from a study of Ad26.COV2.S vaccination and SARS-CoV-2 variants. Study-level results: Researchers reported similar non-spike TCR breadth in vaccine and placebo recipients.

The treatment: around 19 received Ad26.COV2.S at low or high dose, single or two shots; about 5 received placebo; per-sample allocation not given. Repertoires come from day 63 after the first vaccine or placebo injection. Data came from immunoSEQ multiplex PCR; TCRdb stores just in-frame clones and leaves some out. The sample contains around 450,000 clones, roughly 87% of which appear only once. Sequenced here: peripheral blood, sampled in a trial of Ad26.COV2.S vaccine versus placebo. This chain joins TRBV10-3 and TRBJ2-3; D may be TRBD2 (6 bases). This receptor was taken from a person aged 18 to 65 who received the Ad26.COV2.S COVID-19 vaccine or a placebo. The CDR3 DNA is TGTGCCATCCGACTAGTAGATACGCAGTATTTT. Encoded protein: CAIRLVDTQYF.